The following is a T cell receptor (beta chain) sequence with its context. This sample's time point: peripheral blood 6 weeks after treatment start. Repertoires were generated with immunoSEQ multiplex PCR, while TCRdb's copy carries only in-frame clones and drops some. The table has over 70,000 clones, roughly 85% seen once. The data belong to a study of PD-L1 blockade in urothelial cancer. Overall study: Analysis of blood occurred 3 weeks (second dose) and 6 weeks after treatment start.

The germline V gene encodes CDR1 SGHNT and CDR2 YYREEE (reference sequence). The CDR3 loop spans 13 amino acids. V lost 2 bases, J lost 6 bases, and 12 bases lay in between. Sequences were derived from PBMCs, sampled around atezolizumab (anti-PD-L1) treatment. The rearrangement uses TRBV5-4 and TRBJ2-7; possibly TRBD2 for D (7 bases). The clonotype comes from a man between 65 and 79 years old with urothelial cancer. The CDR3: CASSLRGAGEQYF. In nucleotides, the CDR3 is TGTGCCAGCAGCTTACGGGGGGCAGGCGAGCAGTACTTC.